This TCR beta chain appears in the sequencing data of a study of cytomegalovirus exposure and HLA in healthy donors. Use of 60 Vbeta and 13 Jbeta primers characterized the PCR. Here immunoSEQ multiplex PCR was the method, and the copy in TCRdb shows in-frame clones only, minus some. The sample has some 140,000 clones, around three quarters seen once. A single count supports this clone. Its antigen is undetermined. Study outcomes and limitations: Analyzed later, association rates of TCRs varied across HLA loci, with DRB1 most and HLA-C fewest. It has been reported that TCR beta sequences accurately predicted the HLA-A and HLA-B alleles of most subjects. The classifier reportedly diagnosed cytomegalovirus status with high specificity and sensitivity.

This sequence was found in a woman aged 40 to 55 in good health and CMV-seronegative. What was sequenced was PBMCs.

The CDR3 sequence is CASSDIRDTSYSGANVLTF. The CDR3 DNA reads as TGTGCCAGCAGCGATATCCGGGACACAAGTTACTCTGGGGCCAACGTCCTGACTTTC. The V and J genes are TRBV5-6 and TRBJ2-6; TRBD1 is a possible D gene (6 bases). The CDR3 consists of 19 residues. The V end lost 4 bases, the J end lost 0 bases, and 20 bases lay between the germline ends. Germline values: CDR1 SGHDT, CDR2 YYEEEE.